One TCR beta chain is described in this entry. Its target is not known. The data derive from a study of OX40 agonist ivuxolimab in advanced cancers. The CDR3 totals 16 residues. Germline loops: CDR1 PRHDT, CDR2 FYEKMQ (reference sequence). V was shortened by 1 base and J by 0 bases, with 12 bases between the two germline ends. Whole-study findings and limits: Clonal expansion in partial responders at 0.1-3.0 mg/kg ranked among the lowest. CD8+ T cells (on average) carried more expanded clones than CD4+ T cells. At 0.1 to 3.0 mg/kg and by week 6, CD4+ and CD8+ T cells in the blood had expanded clonally.

The repertoire was sequenced with immunoSEQ multiplex PCR; TCRdb's copy has only in-frame clones and lacks some. The data contain some 50,000 clones, just over 90% of them singletons. The V gene is TRBV13, the J gene TRBJ1-1; possible D gene TRBD1, 6 bases. The sample in question was CD4+ or CD8+ T cells sorted from blood, obtained in a trial of the OX40 agonist ivuxolimab. The sequence derives from an adult with an advanced solid tumor such as melanoma, head and neck, liver or kidney cancer. The CDR3: CASSLVPGGVNTEAFF. CDR3 sequence (DNA): TGTGCCAGCAGCTTAGTGCCGGGGGGCGTGAACACTGAAGCTTTCTTT.